These T cell receptor beta chains were read from a single sample in a study of cytomegalovirus exposure and HLA in healthy donors. TCRdb's table, derived via immunoSEQ multiplex PCR, lists solely in-frame clones and lacks some. The table shows around 100,000 clones, with over 65% occurring only once. Sequencing input: PBMCs. Receptors were obtained from a woman aged 40 to 50 in good health and CMV-seropositive. Each CDR3 is given with its conserved first and last residue. The D gene is left open where the match is weak. Not every row has a clone size; where given, it reads once, few, many or a size class.

clone size | D gene | CDR3 length | J gene | V gene | CDR3 DNA | CDR3 protein
- | TRBD2 | 16 | TRBJ2-3 | TRBV9 | TGTGCCAGCAGCGTGAAACTAGCGGACAGCACAGATACGCAGTATTTT | CASSVKLADSTDTQYF
few | TRBD1 | 15 | TRBJ1-1 | TRBV5-1 | TGCGCCAGCAGCATTCGACAGGGGGCAAACACTGAAGCTTTCTTT | CASSIRQGANTEAFF
- | - | 12 | TRBJ1-2 | TRBV2 | TGTGCCACCGTACTCAGGGACTATGGCTACACCTTC | CATVLRDYGYTF
- | - | 11 | TRBJ2-1 | TRBV29-1 | TGCAGCGGGGGACTGAACAATGAGCAGTTCTTC | CSGGLNNEQFF
- | TRBD2 | 14 | TRBJ2-2 | TRBV9 | TGTGCCAGCAGCGTATCTAGCGGCACCGGGGAGCTGTTTTTT | CASSVSSGTGELFF
few | TRBD1 | 15 | TRBJ1-2 | TRBV29-1 | TGCAGCGTTGTGACCAGGGGGGCCATTAACTATGGCTACACCTTC | CSVVTRGAINYGYTF
- | TRBD1 | 15 | TRBJ1-1 | TRBV6-5 | TGTGCCAGCAGTGGCTATGGGACAGGGGTTAGTGAAGCTTTCTTT | CASSGYGTGVSEAFF
few | - | 17 | TRBJ1-1 | TRBV1 | TGCACCAGCAGCCAACCTCTGGGGGGGGGTAAGAACACTGAAGCTTTCTTT | CTSSQPLGGGKNTEAFF
once | - | 15 | TRBJ1-1 | TRBV4-3 | TGCGCCAGCAGCCCCACACGGGGGGTGAACACTGAAGCTTTCTTT | CASSPTRGVNTEAFF
few | TRBD1 | 18 | TRBJ1-2 | TRBV18 | TGTGCCAGCTCACCACTCTACACCGTTCTTGGACAGGGCTATGGCTACACCTTC | CASSPLYTVLGQGYGYTF
few | TRBD2 | 17 | TRBJ2-7 | TRBV7-3 | TGTGCCAGCAGCTTAATAGGGGGGACTAGCGGGGACTACGAGCAGTACTTC | CASSLIGGTSGDYEQYF
- | - | 11 | TRBJ1-4 | TRBV20-1 | TGCTCCAGCCCCCGACTACAGGGCCTGTTTTTT | CSSPRLQGLFF
- | - | 13 | TRBJ1-5 | TRBV27 | TGTGCCAGCAGTTCCTACAGAGATCAGCCCCAGCATTTT | CASSSYRDQPQHF
- | TRBD1 | 15 | TRBJ2-7 | TRBV5-5 | TGTGCCAGCAGCCAACAGGGGTCTAGCTCCTACGAGCAGTACTTC | CASSQQGSSSYEQYF
- | - | 19 | TRBJ2-1 | TRBV19 | TGTGCCAGTAGTATAAGGGGGGCAGGGGGATCGAGCTCCTACAATGAGCAGTTCTTC | CASSIRGAGGSSSYNEQFF
- | - | 16 | TRBJ1-6 | TRBV4-3 | TGCGCCAGCAGCCAAGAATGGGCAGGGCTTAATTCACCCCTCCACTTT | CASSQEWAGLNSPLHF
- | TRBD2 | 14 | TRBJ2-7 | TRBV30 | TGTGCCTGGAGTGTACGGGGGGTCTCCTACGAGCAGTACTTC | CAWSVRGVSYEQYF
- | - | 13 | TRBJ2-7 | TRBV2 | TGTGCCAGCAGTAGGAGGCAGTACTACGAGCAGTACTTC | CASSRRQYYEQYF
few | TRBD2 | 18 | TRBJ2-3 | TRBV4-3 | TGCGCCAGCAGCCAACTCCCCCCCCGGGGAGGGGAGGCAGATACGCAGTATTTT | CASSQLPPRGGEADTQYF
- | - | 14 | TRBJ2-5 | TRBV5-5 | TGTGCCAGCAGCTTGGTGGGGCTCCTCGAGACCCAGTACTTC | CASSLVGLLETQYF
- | - | 13 | TRBJ1-1 | TRBV18 | TGTGCCAGCTCACTCGGAAGCGACAGGGAAGCTTTCTTT | CASSLGSDREAFF
- | - | 9 | TRBJ2-1 | TRBV6-5 | TGTGCCAGTACGGGTGAGCAGTTCTTC | CASTGEQFF
- | TRBD2 | 18 | TRBJ2-5 | TRBV7-8 | TGTGCCAGCAGCTTACATGAGACTAGCGGGGGGGCCGAAGAGACCCAGTACTTC | CASSLHETSGGAEETQYF
- | TRBD2 | 17 | TRBJ2-1 | TRBV7-3 | TGTGCCAGCAGCTTAGAGACTAGCGGTTGGGGGGTGAATGAGCAGTTCTTC | CASSLETSGWGVNEQFF
- | - | 13 | TRBJ1-2 | TRBV18 | TGTGCCAGCTCACCCCGGACAGCCTCTGGCTACACCTTC | CASSPRTASGYTF
- | - | 16 | TRBJ2-5 | TRBV19 | TGTGCCAGTAGTATAGGGTCAGGGGGGAATCAAGAGACCCAGTACTTC | CASSIGSGGNQETQYF
- | - | 12 | TRBJ2-7 | TRBV27 | TGTGCCAGCAGTTTCACAGGGGAGGTGCAGTACTTC | CASSFTGEVQYF
- | - | 15 | TRBJ1-1 | TRBV14 | TGTGCCAGCAGTATAACGGGACACCTGAACACTGAAGCTTTCTTT | CASSITGHLNTEAFF
once | - | 17 | TRBJ2-3 | TRBV15 | TGTGCCACCAGCAGAGGGAGGAACAGCCCTATCACAGATACGCAGTATTTT | CATSRGRNSPITDTQYF
- | - | 15 | TRBJ2-7 | TRBV6-6 | TGTGCCAGCAGTTACAATGACAGGTACTCCTACGAGCAGTACTTC | CASSYNDRYSYEQYF
- | TRBD1 | 14 | TRBJ1-1 | TRBV29-1 | TGCAGCGTTGGACCCAGGGGGCTTGACACTGAAGCTTTCTTT | CSVGPRGLDTEAFF
few | - | 15 | TRBJ1-5 | TRBV6-1 | TGTGCCAGCAGTTCCCAGGGAAATAGCAATCAGCCCCAGCATTTT | CASSSQGNSNQPQHF
- | TRBD1 | 14 | TRBJ2-7 | TRBV19 | TGTGCCAGTAGTCCTACAGGGGGTTCCTACGAGCAGTACTTC | CASSPTGGSYEQYF
- | - | 13 | TRBJ1-1 | TRBV27 | TGTGCCAGCAGTGCGGACAAGAACACTGAAGCTTTCTTT | CASSADKNTEAFF
- | - | 16 | TRBJ2-7 | TRBV18 | TGTGCCAGCTCACCAAGAGCAGACCAGAGGCTCTACGAGCAGTACTTC | CASSPRADQRLYEQYF
- | TRBD2 | 12 | TRBJ2-1 | TRBV27 | TGTGCCAGCAGTGTTGCGGGGGGTGAGCAGTTCTTC | CASSVAGGEQFF
once | - | 15 | TRBJ1-5 | TRBV19 | TGTGCCAGTAGTTCGATAGCGGGGAGCAATCAGCCCCAGCATTTT | CASSSIAGSNQPQHF
- | TRBD2 | 16 | TRBJ2-1 | TRBV7-9 | TGTGCCAGCAGCTTAGGGACTAGCGGAAATTACAATGAGCAGTTCTTC | CASSLGTSGNYNEQFF
- | TRBD1 | 15 | TRBJ2-7 | TRBV7-3 | TGTGCCAGCAGCCCCACGGGACAGGGTACTTACGAGCAGTACTTC | CASSPTGQGTYEQYF
few | - | 15 | TRBJ1-4 | TRBV18 | TGTGCCAGCTCACCATATACAGCAACTAATGAAAAACTGTTTTTT | CASSPYTATNEKLFF
- | - | 14 | TRBJ2-7 | TRBV7-2 | TGTGCCAGCAGCTTAGCGCCTGGGACTCCCAGGCAGTACTTC | CASSLAPGTPRQYF
- | - | 13 | TRBJ1-1 | TRBV7-2 | TGTGCCAGCAGATTAGCGTGGCAGGGTGAAGCTTTCTTT | CASRLAWQGEAFF